Listed below are T cell receptor beta chains from one sample, sequenced in a study of T cell changes during pregnancy in multiple sclerosis. Clones were sequenced by immunoSEQ multiplex PCR, and TCRdb holds only the in-frame ones, with some missing. The data show around 12,000 clones, approximately 88% seen once. Sample: CD8+ T cells from peripheral blood mononuclear cells, taken in the second trimester of pregnancy. These receptors were collected from a female donor in good health, enrolled as a control in a pregnancy study. Both conserved end residues are part of each CDR3. The D gene is left open where the match is weak. Size values are once, few and many counts, or a class for expanded clones, and some rows have none.

J gene,D gene,V gene,clone size,CDR3 DNA,CDR3 protein
TRBJ2-1,TRBD2,TRBV27,NA,TGTGCCAGCAGTCCTAGCGGGGTAAATGAGCAGTTCTTC,CASSPSGVNEQFF
TRBJ1-1,NA,TRBV30,few,TGTGCCTGGAGTGGTGGGGGCCAAGCTTTCTTT,CAWSGGGQAFF
TRBJ2-7,TRBD1,TRBV5-5,NA,TGTGCCAGCAGCTTGGGACCCGCGGGGACAGGGGTCGGGAACGAGCAGTACTTC,CASSLGPAGTGVGNEQYF
TRBJ1-1,NA,TRBV25-1,NA,TGTGCCAGCAGGGGAGGGAACGCTGAAGCTTTCTTT,CASRGGNAEAFF
TRBJ2-1,NA,TRBV18,NA,TGTGCCAGCTCCCACGCGGGATACTACAATGAGCAGTTCTTC,CASSHAGYYNEQFF
TRBJ2-7,NA,TRBV6-5,NA,TGTGCCAGCAGTTACGGACAGAGGAGCTCCTACGAGCAGTACTTC,CASSYGQRSSYEQYF
TRBJ2-7,NA,TRBV19,NA,TGTGCCAGTACCGTACGTCTGCAGATTATGAAAAGCTCCTACGAGCAGTACTTC,CASTVRLQIMKSSYEQYF
TRBJ2-1,TRBD1,TRBV6-4,NA,TGTGCCAGCAGTGACCGGCGCCCTCCTCGCAGGGGGCAAGGTGAGCAGTTCTTC,CASSDRRPPRRGQGEQFF
TRBJ2-1,TRBD2,TRBV11-2,NA,TGTGCCAGCAGCTCGGGGACTAGCGGGGGGCAAAACAATGAGCAGTTCTTC,CASSSGTSGGQNNEQFF
TRBJ1-2,TRBD1,TRBV9,NA,TGTGCCAGCAGCCGGGACAGGGTAAACTATGGCTACACCTTC,CASSRDRVNYGYTF
TRBJ2-1,NA,TRBV27,NA,TGTGCCAGCAAATATGGAGGGCAGGGAGAGTTCTTC,CASKYGGQGEFF
TRBJ2-7,TRBD2,TRBV5-8,NA,TGTGCCAGCAGCTTAGGTACGGGGGGTTACGAGCAGTACTTC,CASSLGTGGYEQYF
TRBJ2-2,NA,TRBV2,NA,TGTGCCAGCAGTGAAGTAGCGGCATCGAACACCGGGGAGCTGTTTTTT,CASSEVAASNTGELFF
TRBJ1-1,TRBD1,TRBV14,few,TGTGCCAGCAGCCAAAGAAGCTTGGACAGGGTAACTTTCTTT,CASSQRSLDRVTFF
TRBJ2-3,NA,TRBV5-5,few,TGTGCCAGCAGCTTGCAGGAAGTGGAAATAGATACGCAGTATTTT,CASSLQEVEIDTQYF
TRBJ2-7,TRBD2,TRBV5-1,NA,TGCGCCAGCAGCCGCCGGCGGCCACTGACTAGCGGATTTACGAAGCAGTACTTC,CASSRRRPLTSGFTKQYF
TRBJ2-1,NA,TRBV28,once,TGTGCCAGCAGTTTACCCCAGGGGTTTCGCTACAATGAGCAGTTCTTC,CASSLPQGFRYNEQFF
TRBJ2-1,NA,TRBV6-6,NA,TGTGCCAGCAGCCGGGACATGTCAGGCAATGAGCAGTTCTTC,CASSRDMSGNEQFF
TRBJ2-1,TRBD2,TRBV28,NA,TGTGCCAGCAGTTTATTAGCGGGCTCCTACAATGAGCAGTTCTTC,CASSLLAGSYNEQFF
TRBJ2-7,TRBD1,TRBV5-1,NA,TGCGCCAGCAGCTTGGAGGGACAGGGGGCAGACGAGCAGTACTTC,CASSLEGQGADEQYF
TRBJ1-1,TRBD1,TRBV6-6,NA,TGTGCCAGCAGTTTTTGGGACAGGGAAAGCCCGGAAGCTTTCTTT,CASSFWDRESPEAFF
TRBJ2-1,TRBD2,TRBV7-3,NA,TGTGCCAGCAGCCCATGGGAGGGGAGCTCCTACAATGAGCAGTTCTTC,CASSPWEGSSYNEQFF
TRBJ2-1,NA,TRBV11-2,NA,TGTGCCAGCAGCGGAAGACAGGCGATGGGGCCAGACAATGAGCAGTTCTTC,CASSGRQAMGPDNEQFF
TRBJ1-1,NA,TRBV7-9,NA,TGTGCCAGCAGCTTAGATTCCCCCGGCGGGCACGGCACTGAAGCTTTCTTT,CASSLDSPGGHGTEAFF
TRBJ2-7,NA,TRBV2,few,TGTGCCAGCAGGACGGGACTGTTCTACGAGCAGTACTTC,CASRTGLFYEQYF
TRBJ2-1,TRBD2,TRBV5-6,NA,TGTGCCAGCAGCTTGGGACGGGGACTAGCGGTGGGCAATGAGCAGTTCTTC,CASSLGRGLAVGNEQFF
TRBJ2-7,TRBD2,TRBV2,NA,TGTGCCAGCAGTGACCAACGGGAGGGCCCTGTGCGGTACGAGCAGTACTTC,CASSDQREGPVRYEQYF
TRBJ2-7,TRBD1,TRBV28,NA,TGTGCCAGCAGCTGGAGGTTTAGGACAGGGACCTACGAGCAGTACTTC,CASSWRFRTGTYEQYF
TRBJ2-5,TRBD1,TRBV30,NA,TGTGCCTGGGGACCAGGGACAGGGTCAGAGACCCAGTACTTC,CAWGPGTGSETQYF
TRBJ2-7,TRBD2,TRBV2,NA,TGTGCCAGCAGTGAGAATCGGCTAGCGGGGTGGAACGAGCAGTACTTC,CASSENRLAGWNEQYF
TRBJ2-1,TRBD2,TRBV6-4,NA,TGTGCCAGCAGTGCCGGGCTAGCGGGCCACAATGAGCAGTTCTTC,CASSAGLAGHNEQFF
TRBJ1-5,TRBD1,TRBV28,NA,TGTGCCAGCAGGGGACAGGCCGGCAATCAGCCCCAGCATTTT,CASRGQAGNQPQHF
TRBJ2-7,TRBD2,TRBV4-1,once,TGCGCCAGCAGCCAACAGCGGGGGGGCGTGAGCGAGCAGTACTTC,CASSQQRGGVSEQYF
TRBJ1-4,NA,TRBV19,few,TGTGCCAGTAGTATAGGTGGGCAGGCTTTTAATGAAAAACTGTTTTTT,CASSIGGQAFNEKLFF
TRBJ2-1,TRBD2,TRBV6-4,few,TGTGCCAGCAGCGATACTAGCGGGAGTGTCAATGAGCAGTTCTTC,CASSDTSGSVNEQFF
TRBJ1-3,TRBD1,TRBV19,NA,TGTGCCAGTAACCTCGACAGGGACTCTGGAAACACCATATATTTT,CASNLDRDSGNTIYF
TRBJ1-1,NA,TRBV5-1,NA,TGCGCCAGCAGCGGAGGGGTAGGAGGCCCGAACACTGAAGCTTTCTTT,CASSGGVGGPNTEAFF